This T cell receptor beta chain was identified during a study of T cell clonality in common variable immunodeficiency (dated by TCRdb to the mid-2010s). This clone was counted ten times or more. It has no known antigen specificity. The read comes to an end 3 residues before the CDR3 does, leaving the germline J gene to fill in the end. Most of the CVID patients and most of the healthy controls were of Caucasian heritage. From each donor, roughly 5 to 9 ml of heparinized peripheral whole blood was collected. Genomic DNA from adults with common variable immune deficiency (CVID) and from healthy adult controls was the source for sequencing TCRbeta CDR3 repertoires. There were some 22 healthy adult volunteers in the control group (12 female and around ten male), ranging in age from about 20 to 70 years, with a mean age of around 36. Diluted blood was density-centrifuged over Hypaque 1077 or Ficoll-Paque to isolate peripheral blood mononuclear cells. Genomic DNA was obtained from unsorted mononuclear cells using either Qiagen column purification or a centrifugation-based method.

CDR1 and CDR2 (SGHRS, YFSETQ) derive from the germline V gene. Counted from cysteine to phenylalanine, this CDR3 has 12 amino acids. The 27 bases shown cover part of the CDR3, and their frame starts at base 1. Equivalent amounts of genomic DNA from CVID and control samples were used as sequencing input. For every sample, a 60 bp segment covering the rearranged TCRbeta CDR3 region was amplified and then sequenced. The immunoSEQ assay, a bias-corrected multiplex PCR combined with high-throughput sequencing, was used to amplify TCRbeta. Per the original workflow: Every unique nucleotide sequence was considered a clone and was annotated with V, D and J genes, copy number and frequency. Sequences were labeled productive if in frame, and non-productive if out of frame or containing stop codons. As previously described, Shannon's entropy was used to calculate clonality. The predicted amino acid sequences of productive clones were used to derive mean CDR3 Kyte-Doolittle hydropathy. Scaled V gene usage was hierarchically clustered using Manhattan distance and complete linkage with the R hclust function. To assess clone sharing by CDR3 amino acid sequence, 12 repertoires per group were resampled over 100 rounds. The repertoires were searched for about 70 published EBV-specific and almost 250 published CMV-specific TCRbeta sequences. Analysis left out two CVID samples that produced under 10,000 sequences, so fewer than 55 CVID repertoires remained. This immuneACCESS table, as held by TCRdb, lists in-frame sequences with V and J called but not all clones. Of the missing ones, under half trace to an unresolved V gene in checked studies; the others have no known cause. V, J and clone size were drawn from that table, and D and trimming were deduced from the DNA. The sample records some 38,000 clones, none occurring a single time. The ten largest make up 2.5% to 3% of the sample.

The research as a whole found: CVID subjects shared fewer TCRbeta clones with each other than healthy controls did (p < 0.0001). Patient heterogeneity within the CVID cohort put limits on correlating repertoire features with clinical complications. According to the authors, figuring out what caused the increased clonality in CVID would require sequencing the repertoires of T cell subpopulations. TCRbeta clonality was higher in CVID subjects than in healthy controls (t-test p = 0.018), and the increase was most characteristic of about a third of subjects. Fewer deletions and N-nucleotide insertions were reportedly observed in CVID TCRbeta sequences, and highly modified clones with 13 or more V deletions were reportedly absent from CVID TCRbeta sequences. Although equal DNA input was used, an average of approximately 82,000 unique sequences per sample was obtained for controls, compared with some 34,000 for CVID samples.

The chain is assembled from TRBV5-1 and TRBJ1-1; TRBD1 aligns with 8 central bases. Sequencing used peripheral blood mononuclear cells. This TCR was sampled from a person aged 18 to 70 in good health. The sequenced CDR3 bases are TGCGCCAGCAGCTTGGGGACAGGGTCG. Protein translation: CASSLGTGS. The full CDR3 protein is CASSLGTGSAFF.